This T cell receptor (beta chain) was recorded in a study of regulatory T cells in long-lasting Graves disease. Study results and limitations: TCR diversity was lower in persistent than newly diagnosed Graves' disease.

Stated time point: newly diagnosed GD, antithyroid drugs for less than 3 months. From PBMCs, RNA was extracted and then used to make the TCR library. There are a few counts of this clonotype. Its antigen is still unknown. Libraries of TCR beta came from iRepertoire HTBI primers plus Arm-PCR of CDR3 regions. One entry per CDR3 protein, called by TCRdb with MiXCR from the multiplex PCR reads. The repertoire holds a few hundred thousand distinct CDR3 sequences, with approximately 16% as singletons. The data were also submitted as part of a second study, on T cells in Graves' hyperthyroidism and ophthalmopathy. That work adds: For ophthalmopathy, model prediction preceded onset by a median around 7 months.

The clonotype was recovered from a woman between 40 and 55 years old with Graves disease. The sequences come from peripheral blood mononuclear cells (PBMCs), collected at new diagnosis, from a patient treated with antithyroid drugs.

The CDR3 sequence: CAVLSGNTIYF. In nucleotides, the CDR3 is TGTGCCGTGTTGTCCGGAAACACCATATATTTT. The rearrangement uses TRBV10-3 and TRBJ1-3, with D unclear. The germline V gene has CDR1 ENHRY and CDR2 SYGVKD. Trimming removed 11 bases at V and 4 bases at J, with 9 bases between. CDR3 length: 11 amino acids.